This TCR beta chain was captured by sequencing in a study of cytomegalovirus exposure and HLA in healthy donors. Background on the study: About 79% of 350 to 400 genotyped donors fell in the Caucasian-associated ancestry cluster.

Findings and limits, study-wide: Segments of the TCR beta V type were, in most cases, productive about 87% or about 30% of the time in an earlier analysis. Using the classifier, cytomegalovirus status was reportedly diagnosed with high specificity and sensitivity.

The PCR had 60 Vbeta and 13 Jbeta primers. The method was immunoSEQ multiplex PCR; TCRdb's version includes in-frame clones alone and lacks a portion of them. The sample holds roughly 120,000 clones, approximately 81% seen once. There are 16 residues in the CDR3. The junction had 7 bases not matched to a gene; V was cut back by 0 bases and J by 9 bases. Germline CDR1 is LGHNA and CDR2 is YSLEER. Of note for this clone: The antigen remains undetermined.

Sequencing was performed on PBMCs. The chain has TRBV4-3 and TRBJ2-1, with TRBD2 identical over 11 bases. This sequence was found in a man aged 25 to 40 in good health and CMV-seropositive. This CDR3 reads CASSQDFIAGGLEQFF. DNA for the CDR3: TGCGCCAGCAGCCAAGATTTTATAGCGGGGGGGCTTGAGCAGTTCTTC.